The source of this T cell receptor beta chain is a study of persistence of HIV-infected CD4 T cells. Study background: Median time on suppressive ART was more than seven years.

As regards this clone: Antigen unknown.

Stimulation used around 10 ug/mL lysate from CMV-infected fibroblasts. Sorted nonresponding memory CD4+ T cells were CD40L-negative, CD69-negative, CD45RO-high. V was clipped by 6 bases and J by 10 bases; unmatched bases: 7. Looked up from germline, CDR1 is MDHEN and CDR2 is SYDVKM. The CDR3 is 13 residues long. The immunoSEQ assay was version 4, run in survey mode. Measured with immunoSEQ multiplex PCR; TCRdb has only the in-frame clones, and not every one. The sample consists of 35,000 to 40,000 clones, approximately 84% of them appearing once. This chain joins TRBV28 and TRBJ1-4; 8 bases match TRBD1. The sequencing used CD4+ T cells sorted from PBMCs after approximately 19-hour stimulation, collected from a patient who received antiretroviral therapy. The TCR originated in an adult man with HIV who was CMV-seropositive. In nucleotides, the CDR3 is TGTGCCAGCAGCTCCGGACAGGGAGGAAAACTGTTTTTT. Protein product: CASSSGQGGKLFF.